This T cell receptor (beta chain) is from a study of T-cell reconstitution after alpha-beta-depleted transplantation in children. This clonotype was counted only a few times. As it was prepared, the TCRbeta library received unique molecular identifiers. TCRdb used MiXCR to reprocess the PCR reads, holding one entry per CDR3 protein. The table has more than 550,000 distinct CDR3 sequences, 10% seen once; the top ten hold less than 5%. This receptor was taken from a human donor who donated a stem cell graft to a child with acute myeloid leukemia. This sample comprised PBMCs from the stem cell graft donor, obtained from the stem cell graft.

The CDR3 here is CASSKPRRQTNTGELFF. The CDR3 DNA sequence: TGTGCCAGCAGCAAACCGAGACGGCAAACGAACACCGGGGAGCTGTTTTTT. The rearrangement links TRBV21-1 to TRBJ2-2. TRBV21-1 is marked as a pseudogene. The CDR3 is 17 amino acids.